These 22 T cell receptor beta chains were all obtained from the same sample, sequenced in a study of shared clonotypes between healthy human individuals. Method: immunoSEQ multiplex PCR; TCRdb's copy keeps in-frame clones and lacks some. The table has about 2 million clones, about 95% seen once; the top ten hold 1.2%. Terminally differentiated effector memory CD45RA+ cells were left out of the naive CD8 fraction, which was CD45RO-negative and positively selected for CCR7. The sample consisted of naive CD8+ T cells sorted from blood. These TCRs come from a man between 18 and 29 years old in good health.

The genes are TRBV12-5 and TRBJ1-3; TRBD1 might be the D (5 bases). Germline-derived CDR1 and CDR2 are LGHNT and FRNRAP. The CDR3 length is 20 residues. The V end lost 6 bases, the J end lost 0 bases, and 27 bases lay between the germline ends. The CDR3 bases are TGTGCTAGTGGCCCAGGCCCGCGGCCCCCGGGGGAAAACTCTGGAAACACCATATATTTT. It specifies CASGPGPRPPGENSGNTIYF.

The V call is TRBV28, the J call TRBJ1-6; 10 bases are a match to TRBD1. This CDR3 region has 16 residues. Germline CDR1 is MDHEN and CDR2 is SYDVKM. The V gene end was trimmed by 7 bases and the J gene end by 8 bases; junction bases not matched to a gene: 11. The CDR3 is CASKSPGQGLDSPLHF. CDR3 nucleotides: TGTGCCAGCAAAAGCCCGGGACAGGGGCTGGATTCACCCCTCCACTTT.

In regard to this clone: Distinct nucleotide sequences in the sample also encode this CDR3. The chain is built from TRBV4-1 and TRBJ2-7; 7 nucleotides agree with TRBD1. This CDR3 comprises 14 residues. Trimming took 2 bases from V and 2 from J; bases not matched to a gene: 3. CDR1 and CDR2 from the germline V gene are MGHRA and YSYEKL. Here the CDR3 DNA reads TGCGCCAGCAGCCAAAGGACAGGTCCCTACGAGCAGTACTTC. Its protein product is CASSQRTGPYEQYF.

The V call is TRBV27, the J call TRBJ2-7; D not certain. Germline V gives CDR1 MNHEY, CDR2 SMNVEV (reference sequence). Trimming removed 5 bases at V and 3 bases at J, with 14 bases between. The CDR3 runs to 14 residues. The chain's CDR3 is CASSPRLFGYEQYF. CDR3 nucleotide sequence: TGTGCCAGCAGTCCCAGACTCTTCGGCTACGAGCAGTACTTC.

This chain connects TRBV27 to TRBJ2-7; D possibly matches TRBD1 or TRBD2 (5 bases each). This CDR3 has 14 amino acids. Trimming removed 7 bases from V and 7 bases from J, with 20 bases in between. CDR1 MNHEY and CDR2 SMNVEV come from the germline V gene (reference sequence). CDR3: CASTPRGPTGEQYF. For the CDR3, the DNA is TGTGCCAGCACCCCAAGGGGTCCAACGGGAGAGCAGTACTTC.

The rearrangement uses TRBV7-9 and TRBJ2-1, with D perhaps matching TRBD2 (5 bases). The germline CDR1 and CDR2 sequences are SEHNR and FQNEAQ (reference sequence). The V gene lost 5 bases and the J gene lost 4 bases, with 9 bases spanning the gap. There are 13 residues in the CDR3. CDR3 region: CASSHGNYNEQFF. The CDR3 bases are TGTGCCAGCAGCCACGGGAATTACAATGAGCAGTTCTTC.

Regarding this clone: Germline is not matched at one junction end, which may reflect a read error. The chain links TRBV27 to TRBJ2-6; D gene uncertain. Germline assignment: CDR1 MNHEY and CDR2 SMNVEV (reference sequence). The CDR3 covers 13 residues. CDR3 in amino acids: CASRFLGANVLTF. In nucleotides, the CDR3 is TGTGCCAGCCGTTTTCTTGGGGCCAACGTCCTGACTTTC.

This CDR3 is CASTRGNTIYF. The CDR3 nucleotides are TGTGCCAGCACCAGGGGAAACACCATATATTTT. The chain carries TRBV6-1 and TRBJ1-3, with D hard to call. Trimming removed 7 bases from V and 4 bases from J, with 5 bases in between. The CDR3 consists of 11 residues. The V gene's germline CDR1 is MNHNS and CDR2 SASEGT.

This chain connects TRBV11-2 to TRBJ2-1; 12 bases match TRBD2. Germline V gives CDR1 SGHAT, CDR2 FQNNGV. The junction had 3 bases not matched to a gene; V was cut back by 5 bases and J by 4 bases. The CDR3 is 15 amino acids. CDR3 bases: TGTGCCAGCAGCGAGACTAGCGGGAGATACAATGAGCAGTTCTTC. This sequence encodes CASSETSGRYNEQFF. Looking up the rest from reference TRBV11-2 and TRBJ2-1 gives the full variable domain: EAGVAQSPRYKIIEKRQSVAFWCNPISGHATLYWYQQILGQGPKLLIQFQNNGVVDDSQLPKDRFSAERLKGVDSTLKIQPAKLEDSAVYLCASSETSGRYNEQFFGPGTRLTVL.

The chain is built from TRBV7-9 and TRBJ2-3; the match to TRBD2 covers 14 bases. V trimming: 5 bases; J trimming: 8 bases; junction bases outside the gene matches: 6. Germline CDR1 SEHNR, CDR2 FQNEAQ (reference sequence). This CDR3 has 15 amino acids. The CDR3 nucleotides read TGTGCCAGCAGCCGTCCCGGGACTAGCGGGGGTACGCAGTATTTT. Translating gives CASSRPGTSGGTQYF.

The DNA of the CDR3 is TGTGCCAGCAGCTTGGGGACGGTTACCTACGAGCAGTACTTC. Its protein product is CASSLGTVTYEQYF. V usage is TRBV5-6 and J usage is TRBJ2-7; D is undetermined. The CDR3 length is 14 residues. Between the trimmed V and J ends, which lost 0 bases and 2 bases, there was a span of 9 bases. The germline CDR1 and CDR2 sequences are SGHDT and YYEEEE. The full variable domain, its missing parts supplied by reference TRBV5-6 and TRBJ2-7, is DAGVTQSPTHLIKTRGQQVTLRCSPKSGHDTVSWYQQALGQGPQFIFQYYEEEERQRGNFPDRFSGHQFPNYSSELNVNALLLGDSALYLCASSLGTVTYEQYFGPGTRLTVT.

The CDR3 bases are TGTGCCAGCAGTGAATGGACTAGCGGGGGCCCGTACCAAGAGACCCAGTACTTC. Protein sequence: CASSEWTSGGPYQETQYF. The V gene is TRBV6-1, the J gene TRBJ2-5, with 13 bases that match TRBD2. The CDR3 length is 18 residues. Losses at the gene ends were 2 bases for V and 0 bases for J; bases not matched to a gene: 6. Germline V CDR1 and CDR2: MNHNS, SASEGT.

The chain uses TRBV7-2 and TRBJ2-1; D is possibly TRBD1 (7 bases). V lost 2 bases and J 4 bases, leaving 15 bases between the germline ends. The CDR3 totals 16 residues. From germline, CDR1 is SGHTA and CDR2 FQGNSA. CDR3 sequence reads: CASSLFGGGAYNEQFF. The DNA for the CDR3 is TGTGCCAGCAGCTTATTTGGAGGGGGCGCGTACAATGAGCAGTTCTTC.

The rearrangement uses TRBV10-1 and TRBJ2-3; D ambiguous. V was pared by 6 bases and J by 1 base, with 14 bases between. Germline V gene data show CDR1 as WNHNN and CDR2 as SYGVQD (reference sequence). CDR3 length: 15 residues. The CDR3 nucleotides are TGCGCCAGCAGCCCAGAGAACCAGGGCACAGATACGCAGTATTTT. Amino acid sequence: CASSPENQGTDTQYF.

This clone has only one observation. V and J are TRBV6-1 and TRBJ2-7; D gene uncertain. V shed 1 base and J shed 4 bases, with 5 bases lying between them. Germline CDR1 reads MNHNS; CDR2 reads SASEGT. The CDR3 loop spans 12 amino acids. CDR3: CASSEVKYEQYF. The CDR3 DNA sequence: TGTGCCAGCAGTGAAGTTAAGTACGAGCAGTACTTC.

As concerns this clone: This sample also contains other DNA sequences that code for the same CDR3. The rearrangement uses TRBV7-9 and TRBJ1-1; TRBD1 matches at 10 bases. J gave up 1 base and V 5 bases, and 4 bases lay outside the gene matches. CDR3 length equals 15 residues. Germline V lookup: CDR1 SEHNR, CDR2 FQNEAQ (reference sequence). The CDR3 DNA reads TGTGCCAGCAGCCCAAGGGACAGGGGGAACACTGAAGCTTTCTTT. Translated: CASSPRDRGNTEAFF. Complete variable domain (other parts from reference TRBV7-9 and TRBJ1-1): DTGVSQNPRHKITKRGQNVTFRCDPISEHNRLYWYRQTLGQGPEFLTYFQNEAQLEKSRLLSDRFSAERPKGSFSTLEIQRTEQGDSAMYLCASSPRDRGNTEAFFGQGTRLTVV.

The chain recombines TRBV10-3 with TRBJ2-1; TRBD1 might be the D (5 bases). The CDR3 sequence is 14 residues long. Germline loops: CDR1 ENHRY, CDR2 SYGVKD. V dropped 7 bases and J dropped 4 bases, with 14 bases sitting between them. The CDR3 DNA follows: TGTGCCATCACTGCAGGGTCTCCTTACAATGAGCAGTTCTTC. It translates to CAITAGSPYNEQFF.

The V call is TRBV6-5, the J call TRBJ2-7, with D perhaps matching TRBD2 (5 bases). Trimming took 5 bases from V and 7 from J, leaving 12 bases between them. Germline V gene sequence: CDR1 MNHEY, CDR2 SVGAGI. The CDR3 spans 12 residues. DNA of the CDR3: TGTGCCAGCAGTGAATCGGGGTGGGAGCAGTACTTC. It yields the protein CASSESGWEQYF.

As for this clone: The identical CDR3 is also encoded by other nucleotide sequences in the sample. The chain links TRBV27 to TRBJ1-5; possible D gene TRBD1, 5 bases. CDR1 and CDR2 from the germline V gene are MNHEY and SMNVEV (reference sequence). CDR3 length: 14 amino acids. V lost 3 bases to trimming and J lost 4 bases, with 10 bases between them. The CDR3 coding sequence is TGTGCCAGCAGTTTGAGGCAGGGAAATCAGCCCCAGCATTTT. Translation: CASSLRQGNQPQHF.

This chain joins TRBV29-1 and TRBJ1-2; D gene ambiguous. This CDR3 has 14 amino acids. V was trimmed by 0 bases and J by 3 bases, leaving 11 bases between them. Germline values: CDR1 SQVTM, CDR2 ANQGSEA. In DNA, the CDR3 is TGCAGCGTTGAAGAGGGGTGGGCTTACTATGGCTACACCTTC. This gives the protein CSVEEGWAYYGYTF.

Comment on this clone: The sample holds other DNA sequences that translate to the same CDR3. The J gene is TRBJ2-7, the V gene TRBV5-6; D call uncertain. CDR3 length: 13 amino acids. Germline V CDR1 and CDR2: SGHDT, YYEEEE. V lost 0 bases and J lost 3, with 7 bases in between. The CDR3 spells CASSLEADYEQYF. The CDR3 coding sequence is TGTGCCAGCAGCTTGGAGGCAGACTACGAGCAGTACTTC.

Details on this clone: Other DNA variants within this sample encode the same CDR3. V and J are TRBV6-5 and TRBJ1-1; D is undetermined. The ends were cut back, 0 bases at V and 4 bases at J, with 6 bases in the middle. The germline V gene encodes CDR1 MNHEY and CDR2 SVGAGI. This CDR3 has 13 amino acids. CDR3 protein: CASSYSTTTEAFF. CDR3 nucleotide sequence: TGTGCCAGCAGTTACTCGACAACCACTGAAGCTTTCTTT.